This entry concerns a single T cell receptor beta chain. Antigen: not known. The second PCR ran roughly 6 to 11 cycles with a sample-barcoded 5' primer and J-beta primers. Unique molecular identifiers of 12 random nucleotides labeled each cDNA. MiXCR, run by TCRdb on the 5' RACE reads, gives a single entry per CDR3 protein. The sample has 1.5 million to 1.8 million distinct CDR3 sequences; roughly two fifths are singletons. V shed 6 bases, J shed 6 bases, and the junction held 9 bases outside the gene matches. There are 16 residues in the CDR3. Each donor supplied approximately 10 milliliters of peripheral blood. The sample originates from a study of blood T cells in healthy people across ages. Study conclusions and caveats: Naive T cell percentage and TCR beta diversity correlated strongly.

V is TRBV12-3 or TRBV12-4 and J is TRBJ1-6, with 9 bases identical to TRBD1. This receptor was taken from a woman under 30 in good health. Material for sequencing was blood. The CDR3 coding sequence is TGTGCCAGCAGCCGGGACAGGGTAGGACGTAATTCACCCCTCCACTTT. It codes for CASSRDRVGRNSPLHF.